One sample yielded the 28 T cell receptor beta chains listed below, sequenced in a study of shared clonotypes between healthy human individuals. The method was immunoSEQ multiplex PCR; TCRdb's version includes in-frame clones alone and lacks a portion of them. The sample records around 2.5 million clones, over 85% being singletons. Source material: naive CD4+ T cells from PBMCs. Subset described: CD45RA+ positively selected. These receptors were taken from a young man in good health. Some clones in this sample may be carry-over from other donors' samples.

As to this clone: Other DNA sequences from this sample encode an identical CDR3 as well. The chain joins TRBV28 to TRBJ1-4; possible D gene TRBD1, 5 bases. Germline V lookup: CDR1 MDHEN, CDR2 SYDVKM. Trimming took off 4 bases at V and 0 bases at J, with 9 bases between the two ends. This CDR3 contains 15 residues. Here the CDR3 reads CASSWGGATNEKLFF. DNA of the CDR3: TGTGCCAGCAGTTGGGGCGGAGCAACTAATGAAAAACTGTTTTTT.

The rearrangement joins TRBV30 to TRBJ2-2; D gene ambiguous. V was cut by 0 bases and J by 5 bases, with 7 bases left in between. Germline-derived CDR1 and CDR2 are GTSNPN and SVGIG (reference sequence). This CDR3 contains 13 residues. CDR3 sequence (DNA): TGTGCCTGGAGTGTAGATTTTACCGGGGAGCTGTTTTTT. It is translated as CAWSVDFTGELFF. Based on the CDR3 plus reference TRBV30 and TRBJ2-2, the full variable domain is SQTIHQWPATLVQPVGSPLSLECTVEGTSNPNLYWYRQAAGRGLQLLFYSVGIGQISSEVPQNLSASRPQDRQFILSSKKLLLSDSGFYLCAWSVDFTGELFFGEGSRLTVL.

V and J are TRBV9 and TRBJ2-5; D possibly matches TRBD1 or TRBD2 (5 bases each). Per germline, CDR1 SGDLS and CDR2 YYNGEE. Trimming removed 0 bases at V and 5 bases at J, with 17 bases between. The CDR3 extends over 16 amino acids. DNA for the CDR3: TGTGCCAGCAGCGTAGGAGGGGTACGTGGGTCGGAGACCCAGTACTTC. Translation: CASSVGGVRGSETQYF.

The chain carries TRBV6-1 and TRBJ1-6; D is ambiguous. The CDR3 has 15 amino acids. Deletions cut 0 bases from V and 7 bases from J, with 10 bases between. Germline CDR1 and CDR2: MNHNS and SASEGT. The CDR3, as DNA: TGTGCCAGCAGTGAAGCTGATCTCGGGAATTCACCCCTCCACTTT. Translated: CASSEADLGNSPLHF.

The chain combines TRBV19 with TRBJ1-2; 9 nucleotides match TRBD1. CDR1 and CDR2 from the germline V gene are LNHDA and SQIVND (reference sequence). The CDR3 is made up of 17 amino acids. The trim removed 3 bases at V and 7 bases at J, leaving 15 bases unmatched. The DNA for the CDR3 is TGTGCCAGTAGTATTATCTCCGCGGGACAGGGTAAAGGTGGCTACACCTTC. It encodes CASSIISAGQGKGGYTF.

The chain recombines TRBV11-1 with TRBJ2-3; TRBD2 matches 8 bases. CDR1 is SGHAT, CDR2 FQDESV, per germline (reference sequence). The CDR3 length is 16 residues. Trimming removed 3 bases from V and 2 bases from J; junction bases left unmatched: 7. The CDR3 sequence: CASSLDGRGATDTQYF. DNA of the CDR3: TGTGCCAGCAGCTTGGACGGGAGGGGAGCCACAGATACGCAGTATTTT.

The genes are TRBV28 and TRBJ1-5, with 7 bases lining up with TRBD1. V lost 3 bases to trimming and J lost 0 bases; unmatched junction nucleotides: 11. This CDR3 has 18 amino acids. Per germline, CDR1 MDHEN and CDR2 SYDVKM. Here the CDR3 DNA reads TGTGCCAGCAGTTTCCCAGGACAGGTGGCGTATAGCAATCAGCCCCAGCATTTT. This sequence encodes CASSFPGQVAYSNQPQHF.

This chain joins TRBV19 and TRBJ1-2; possibly TRBD1 for D (5 bases). Germline V gene data show CDR1 as LNHDA and CDR2 as SQIVND (reference sequence). Trimming shortened V by 3 bases and J by 2 bases, and 13 bases separated the two germline ends. The CDR3 extends over 15 amino acids. This CDR3 is CASSILGRENYGYTF. The DNA for the CDR3 is TGTGCCAGTAGTATCCTGGGACGGGAGAACTATGGCTACACCTTC.

The genes are TRBV28 and TRBJ1-2; no clear D. V was clipped by 5 bases and J by 7 bases, with 11 bases between them. The germline V gene has CDR1 MDHEN and CDR2 SYDVKM. This CDR3 spans 12 amino acids. Written as DNA, the CDR3 is TGTGCCAGCAGTCGCCTGGCGGGTGGCTACACCTTC. Translated, it gives CASSRLAGGYTF.

This sequence joins TRBV28 and TRBJ2-3; D remains ambiguous. Trimming stripped 8 bases from V and 11 bases from J, with 17 bases between. The CDR3 spans 12 residues. CDR1 and CDR2 from the germline V gene are MDHEN and SYDVKM. The CDR3 sequence is CASQASSRWQYF. The CDR3 DNA reads as TGTGCCAGCCAGGCATCCTCCCGGTGGCAGTATTTT.

The V and J genes are TRBV2 and TRBJ1-3, with D hard to call. From germline, CDR1 is SNHLY and CDR2 FYNNEI. The CDR3 runs 14 residues. Trimming shortened V by 6 bases and J by 4 bases, and 13 bases separated the two germline ends. In DNA, the CDR3 is TGTGCCAGCAGACTGGGAGGCAGCGGAAACACCATATATTTT. Translation gives CASRLGGSGNTIYF.

The chain employs TRBV7-3 and TRBJ2-2; D gene unclear. V shed 8 bases and J shed 3 bases, with 10 bases lying between them. The germline V gene has CDR1 SGHTA and CDR2 FQGTGA. CDR3 length: 13 residues. The chain's CDR3 is CASATSHTGELFF. DNA of the CDR3: TGTGCCAGCGCGACATCCCACACCGGGGAGCTGTTTTTT.

The chain employs TRBV5-1 and TRBJ1-3; D uncertain. V gave up 0 bases and J gave up 4 bases, with 14 bases separating them. Per germline, CDR1 SGHRS and CDR2 YFSETQ. This CDR3 has 16 residues. The CDR3 DNA sequence: TGCGCCAGCAGCTTGGTTTATGCGGGTTTAGGAAACACCATATATTTT. It specifies CASSLVYAGLGNTIYF.

V and J are TRBV7-9 and TRBJ1-4; 7 nucleotides agree with TRBD1. V gave up 8 bases and J gave up 3 bases; unmatched junction bases: 6. Germline assignment: CDR1 SEHNR and CDR2 FQNEAQ (reference sequence). This CDR3 contains 14 residues. CDR3 residues: CASARGTANEKLFF. CDR3 DNA: TGTGCCAGCGCAAGAGGGACAGCTAATGAAAAACTGTTTTTT.

V and J are TRBV5-1 and TRBJ2-3, with 7 nucleotides matching TRBD2. The V gene's germline CDR1 is SGHRS and CDR2 YFSETQ. V lost 3 bases and J lost 2; bases outside the gene matches: 3. The CDR3 sequence is 14 residues long. CDR3 nucleotides: TGCGCCAGCAGCTGGGGGACTAACACAGATACGCAGTATTTT. As protein: CASSWGTNTDTQYF.

The chain couples TRBV5-1 to TRBJ2-7, with D tentatively TRBD1 or TRBD2 (5 bases each). CDR1 and CDR2 (germline): SGHRS, YFSETQ. CDR3 size: 15 residues. The V and J ends lost 0 bases and 5 bases respectively, with 15 bases between them. As DNA, the CDR3 is TGCGCCAGCAGCTTGGGTGTTCAGGGAGTTCACGAGCAGTACTTC. Translating gives CASSLGVQGVHEQYF.

The J gene is TRBJ2-7, the V gene TRBV2; weak D call: TRBD2 (5 bases). CDR1 is SNHLY and CDR2 is FYNNEI in the germline V gene. Trimming took off 4 bases at V and 2 bases at J, with 9 bases between the two ends. This CDR3 region has 13 residues. Written as DNA, the CDR3 is TGTGCCAGCAGTGTCGGGGAAGCCTACGAGCAGTACTTC. Protein product: CASSVGEAYEQYF. Full variable domain (rest looked up from reference TRBV2 and TRBJ2-7): EPEVTQTPSHQVTQMGQEVILRCVPISNHLYFYWYRQILGQKVEFLVSFYNNEISEKSEIFDDQFSVERPDGSNFTLKIRSTKLEDSAMYFCASSVGEAYEQYFGPGTRLTVT.

The chain recombines TRBV5-4 with TRBJ2-3; D is possibly TRBD2 (5 bases). The germline gives CDR1 SGHNT, CDR2 YYREEE (reference sequence). Trimming removed 2 bases at V and 8 bases at J, with 9 bases between. CDR3 length: 12 residues. CDR3 nucleotides: TGTGCCAGCAGCTTTGTCGGGGTTACGCAGTATTTT. Its translation: CASSFVGVTQYF.

This clone was seen more than once but under ten times. This chain joins TRBV2 and TRBJ1-5, with 7 bases aligning to TRBD1. Germline loops: CDR1 SNHLY, CDR2 FYNNEI. The CDR3 spans 15 residues. V shed 6 bases and J 4 bases; nucleotides not matched to a gene: 9. In DNA, the CDR3 is TGTGCCAGCAGGAAGGACAGGCTGGTTAATCAGCCCCAGCATTTT. Translating gives CASRKDRLVNQPQHF.

The chain combines TRBV29-1 with TRBJ1-4, with D perhaps matching TRBD1 (6 bases). CDR1 and CDR2 (germline): SQVTM, ANQGSEA. The V end lost 6 bases, the J end lost 3 bases, and 14 bases lay between the germline ends. The CDR3 runs to 14 residues. The CDR3 here is CSVGERTANEKLFF. In nucleotides, the CDR3 is TGCAGCGTGGGCGAAAGGACAGCTAATGAAAAACTGTTTTTT.

The V and J genes are TRBV27 and TRBJ2-7; D ambiguous. CDR3 length equals 14 residues. Germline CDR1 MNHEY, CDR2 SMNVEV (reference sequence). Deletions cut 8 bases from V and 4 bases from J, with 18 bases between. The CDR3 DNA is TGTGCCAGCCGCCCAGTGATCGCAGCTTACGAGCAGTACTTC. Protein sequence: CASRPVIAAYEQYF.

This clone came up once. V is TRBV11-2 and J is TRBJ2-3; 9 positions agree with TRBD1. Germline V lookup: CDR1 SGHAT, CDR2 FQNNGV. The CDR3 runs to 16 residues. Unmatched junction bases numbered 3, after V lost 1 base and J lost 1 base. The CDR3 DNA follows: TGTGCCAGCAGCTTAGGAAGGACAGGGGGCACAGATACGCAGTATTTT. It specifies CASSLGRTGGTDTQYF.

Concerning this clone: Different DNA sequences within this sample yield the same CDR3. The V gene is TRBV28, the J gene TRBJ2-2, with D hard to call. The CDR3 loop spans 13 amino acids. Trimming pared 2 bases from V and 4 bases from J, leaving 5 bases between. The germline CDR1 and CDR2 sequences are MDHEN and SYDVKM. The CDR3 reads CASSLTTTGELFF. For the CDR3, the DNA is TGTGCCAGCAGTTTAACTACCACCGGGGAGCTGTTTTTT. The full variable domain, its missing parts supplied by reference TRBV28 and TRBJ2-2, is DVKVTQSSRYLVKRTGEKVFLECVQDMDHENMFWYRQDPGLGLRLIYFSYDVKMKEKGDIPEGYSVSREKKERFSLILESASTNQTSMYLCASSLTTTGELFFGEGSRLTVL.

Of note for this clone: This specimen includes other DNA sequences encoding the same CDR3. The chain employs TRBV19 and TRBJ1-5; D call uncertain. CDR1 and CDR2 (germline): LNHDA, SQIVND (reference sequence). V was cut by 2 bases and J by 1 base, with 6 bases left in between. The CDR3 loop spans 14 amino acids. In nucleotides, the CDR3 is TGTGCCAGTAGTATAAATCCCAGCAATCAGCCCCAGCATTTT. It translates to CASSINPSNQPQHF. The full variable domain, rest sourced from reference TRBV19 and TRBJ1-5, is DGGITQSPKYLFRKEGQNVTLSCEQNLNHDAMYWYRQDPGQGLRLIYYSQIVNDFQKGDIAEGYSVSREKKESFPLTVTSAQKNPTAFYLCASSINPSNQPQHFGDGTRLSIL.

The chain joins TRBV7-9 to TRBJ2-7; a possible D gene is TRBD2 (5 bases). Trimming shortened V by 2 bases and J by 7 bases, and 12 bases separated the two germline ends. The CDR3 contains 13 residues. Germline V gene data show CDR1 as SEHNR and CDR2 as FQNEAQ (reference sequence). The CDR3 DNA reads TGTGCCAGCAGCTTATCCCCGACTACAGAGCAGTACTTC. Translated, it gives CASSLSPTTEQYF.

The chain couples TRBV10-2 to TRBJ1-6; D gene ambiguous. Trimming removed 7 bases from V and 5 bases from J, with 9 bases in between. Per the germline V gene, CDR1 is WSHSY and CDR2 is SAAADI. The CDR3 runs to 13 residues. DNA of the CDR3: TGCGCCAGCAAACCAGCAGATAATTCACCCCTCCACTTT. It is translated as CASKPADNSPLHF.

The chain is built from TRBV18 and TRBJ2-1; 11 nucleotides align to TRBD2. Per the germline V gene, CDR1 is KGHSH and CDR2 is LQKENI. This CDR3 is 17 amino acids long. Losses at the gene ends were 3 bases for V and 9 bases for J; bases not matched to a gene: 13. The DNA for the CDR3 is TGTGCCAGCTCACCCCTACGAGGTAGCGGGAGGGCCCCTGAGCAGTTCTTC. Translating it yields CASSPLRGSGRAPEQFF.

The V gene is TRBV19, the J gene TRBJ1-1; no firm D call. The CDR3 has 13 residues. Germline-derived CDR1 and CDR2 are LNHDA and SQIVND (reference sequence). The ends were cut back, 2 bases at V and 5 bases at J, with 9 bases in the middle. Here the CDR3 DNA reads TGTGCCAGTAGTATAATGAGCGGGACTGAAGCTTTCTTT. It specifies CASSIMSGTEAFF.